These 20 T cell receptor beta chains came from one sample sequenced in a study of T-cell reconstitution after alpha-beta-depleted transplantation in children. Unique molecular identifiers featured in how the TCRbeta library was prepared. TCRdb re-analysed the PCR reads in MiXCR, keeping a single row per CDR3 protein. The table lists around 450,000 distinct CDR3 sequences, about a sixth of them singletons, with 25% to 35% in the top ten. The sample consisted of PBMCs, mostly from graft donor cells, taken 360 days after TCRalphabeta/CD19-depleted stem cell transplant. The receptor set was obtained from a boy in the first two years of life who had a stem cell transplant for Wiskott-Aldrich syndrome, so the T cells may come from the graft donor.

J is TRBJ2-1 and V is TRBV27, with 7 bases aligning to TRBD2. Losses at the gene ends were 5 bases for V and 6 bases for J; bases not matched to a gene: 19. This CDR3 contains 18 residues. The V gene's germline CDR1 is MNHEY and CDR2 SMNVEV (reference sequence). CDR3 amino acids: CASSPRSVPRLAFNEQFF. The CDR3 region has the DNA TGTGCCAGCAGTCCGCGTTCGGTTCCGAGACTAGCTTTCAATGAGCAGTTCTTC.

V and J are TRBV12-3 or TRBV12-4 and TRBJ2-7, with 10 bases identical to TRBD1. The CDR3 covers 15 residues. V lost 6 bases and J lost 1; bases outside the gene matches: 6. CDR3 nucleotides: TGTGCCAGCAGGGCGGGACAGGGGTCGTCCTACGAGCAGTACTTC. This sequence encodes CASRAGQGSSYEQYF.

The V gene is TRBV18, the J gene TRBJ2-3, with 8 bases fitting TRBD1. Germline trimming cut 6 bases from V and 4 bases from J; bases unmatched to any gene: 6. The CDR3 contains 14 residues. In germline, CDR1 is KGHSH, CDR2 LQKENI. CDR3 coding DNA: TGTGCCAGCTCCTGGACAGGGTGGGCAGATACGCAGTATTTT. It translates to CASSWTGWADTQYF.

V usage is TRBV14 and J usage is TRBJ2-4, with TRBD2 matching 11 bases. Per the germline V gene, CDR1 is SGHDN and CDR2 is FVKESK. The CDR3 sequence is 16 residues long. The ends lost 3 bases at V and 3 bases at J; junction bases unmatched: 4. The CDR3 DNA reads TGTGCCAGCAGCCAGAGGACTAGCGGGTACAAAAACATTCAGTACTTC. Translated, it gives CASSQRTSGYKNIQYF.

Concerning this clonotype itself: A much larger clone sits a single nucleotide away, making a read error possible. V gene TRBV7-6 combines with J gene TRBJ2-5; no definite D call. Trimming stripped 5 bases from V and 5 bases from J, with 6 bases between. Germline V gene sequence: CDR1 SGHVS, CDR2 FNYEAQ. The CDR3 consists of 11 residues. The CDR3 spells CASSRAETQYF. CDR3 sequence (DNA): TGTGCCAGCAGCCGGGCGGAGACCCAGTACTTC.

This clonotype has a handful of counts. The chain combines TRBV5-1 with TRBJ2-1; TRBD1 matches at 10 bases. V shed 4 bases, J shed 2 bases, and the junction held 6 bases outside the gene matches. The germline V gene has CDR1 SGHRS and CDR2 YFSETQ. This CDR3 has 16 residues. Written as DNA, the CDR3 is TGCGCCAGCAGCGGGGCGGACAGGGGGGCCTACAATGAGCAGTTCTTC. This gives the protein CASSGADRGAYNEQFF.

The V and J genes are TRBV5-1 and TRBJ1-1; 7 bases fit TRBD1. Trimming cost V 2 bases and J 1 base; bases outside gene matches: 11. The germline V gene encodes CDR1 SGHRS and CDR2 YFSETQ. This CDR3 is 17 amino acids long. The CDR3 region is CASSFGTDFRRNTEAFF. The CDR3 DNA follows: TGCGCCAGCAGCTTTGGGACAGATTTCAGAAGGAACACTGAAGCTTTCTTT.

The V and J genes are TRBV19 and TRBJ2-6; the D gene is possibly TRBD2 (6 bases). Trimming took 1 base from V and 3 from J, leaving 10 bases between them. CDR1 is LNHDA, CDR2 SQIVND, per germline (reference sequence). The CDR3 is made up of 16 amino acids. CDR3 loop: CASSIAGVVGANVLTF. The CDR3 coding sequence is TGTGCCAGTAGTATAGCGGGAGTGGTTGGGGCCAACGTCCTGACTTTC.

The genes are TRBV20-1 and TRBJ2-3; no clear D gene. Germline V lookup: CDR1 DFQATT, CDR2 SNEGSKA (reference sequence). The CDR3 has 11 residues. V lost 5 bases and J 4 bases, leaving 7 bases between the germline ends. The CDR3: CSAVGSDTQYF. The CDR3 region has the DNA TGCAGTGCTGTCGGGTCAGATACGCAGTATTTT.

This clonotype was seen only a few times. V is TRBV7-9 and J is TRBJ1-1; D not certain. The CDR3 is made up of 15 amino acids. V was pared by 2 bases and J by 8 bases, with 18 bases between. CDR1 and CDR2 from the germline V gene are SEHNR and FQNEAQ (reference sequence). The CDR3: CASSLWTEPSDEAFF. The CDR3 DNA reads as TGTGCCAGCAGCTTATGGACGGAACCATCGGACGAAGCTTTCTTT.

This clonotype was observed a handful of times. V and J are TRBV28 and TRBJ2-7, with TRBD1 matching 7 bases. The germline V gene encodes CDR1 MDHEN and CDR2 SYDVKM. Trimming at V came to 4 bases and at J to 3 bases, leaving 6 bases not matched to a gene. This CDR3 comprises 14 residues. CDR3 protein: CASSSLTGDYEQYF. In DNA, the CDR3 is TGTGCCAGCAGTTCACTTACAGGGGACTACGAGCAGTACTTC.

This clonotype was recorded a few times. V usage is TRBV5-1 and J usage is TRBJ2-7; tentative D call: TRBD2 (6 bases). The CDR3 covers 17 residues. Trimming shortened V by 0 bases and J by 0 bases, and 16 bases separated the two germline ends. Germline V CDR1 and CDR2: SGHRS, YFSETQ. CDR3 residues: CASSLDLRAGSSYEQYF. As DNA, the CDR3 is TGCGCCAGCAGCTTGGATCTCAGGGCCGGGAGCTCCTACGAGCAGTACTTC.

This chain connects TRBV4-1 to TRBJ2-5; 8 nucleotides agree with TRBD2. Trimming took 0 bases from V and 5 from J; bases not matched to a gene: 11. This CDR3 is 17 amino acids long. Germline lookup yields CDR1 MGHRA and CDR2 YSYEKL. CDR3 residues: CASSQDVPGGTVETQYF. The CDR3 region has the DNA TGCGCCAGCAGCCAAGATGTTCCGGGGGGGACGGTCGAGACCCAGTACTTC.

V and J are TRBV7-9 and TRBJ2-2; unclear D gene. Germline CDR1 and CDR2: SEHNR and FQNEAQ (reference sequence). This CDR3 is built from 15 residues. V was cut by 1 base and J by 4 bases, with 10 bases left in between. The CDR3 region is CASSLGARSTGELFF. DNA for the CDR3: TGTGCCAGCAGCTTAGGGGCCAGAAGCACCGGGGAGCTGTTTTTT. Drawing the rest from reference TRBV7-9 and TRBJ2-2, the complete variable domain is DTGVSQNPRHKITKRGQNVTFRCDPISEHNRLYWYRQTLGQGPEFLTYFQNEAQLEKSRLLSDRFSAERPKGSFSTLEIQRTEQGDSAMYLCASSLGARSTGELFFGEGSRLTVL.

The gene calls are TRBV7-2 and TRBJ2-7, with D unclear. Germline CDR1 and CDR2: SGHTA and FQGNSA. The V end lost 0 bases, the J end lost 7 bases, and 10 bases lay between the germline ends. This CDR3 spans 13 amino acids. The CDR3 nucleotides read TGTGCCAGCAGCTTAGCGGGTTTTGTAGAGCAGTACTTC. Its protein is CASSLAGFVEQYF.

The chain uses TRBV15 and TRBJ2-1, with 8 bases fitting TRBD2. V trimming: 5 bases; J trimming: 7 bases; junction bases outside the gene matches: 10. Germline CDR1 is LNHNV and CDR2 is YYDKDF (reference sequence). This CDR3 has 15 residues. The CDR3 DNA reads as TGTGCCACCAGCCGACGAACTAGCGGTACGAATGAGCAGTTCTTC. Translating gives CATSRRTSGTNEQFF.

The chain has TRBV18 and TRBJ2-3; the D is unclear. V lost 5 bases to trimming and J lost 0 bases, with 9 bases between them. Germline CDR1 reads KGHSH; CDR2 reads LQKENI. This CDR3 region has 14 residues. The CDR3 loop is CASSSELSTDTQYF. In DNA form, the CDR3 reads TGTGCCAGCTCATCGGAACTAAGCACAGATACGCAGTATTTT.

The CDR3 loop is CASSLRGDWNEQFF. CDR3 DNA: TGCGCCAGCAGCTTAAGGGGGGATTGGAATGAGCAGTTCTTC. J is TRBJ2-1 and V is TRBV5-1; D could derive from TRBD1 or TRBD2 (6 bases each). V lost 2 bases, J lost 7 bases, and 13 bases lay in between. CDR1 and CDR2 (germline): SGHRS, YFSETQ. The CDR3 loop spans 14 amino acids.

This CDR3 reads CASSLGLTQGYGYTF. The CDR3 DNA is TGTGCCAGCAGTTTAGGTCTTACCCAAGGTTATGGCTACACCTTC. V usage is TRBV12-3 or TRBV12-4 and J usage is TRBJ1-2; D is unclear. The length of the CDR3 is 15 residues. The V and J ends lost 1 base and 5 bases respectively, with 14 bases between them.

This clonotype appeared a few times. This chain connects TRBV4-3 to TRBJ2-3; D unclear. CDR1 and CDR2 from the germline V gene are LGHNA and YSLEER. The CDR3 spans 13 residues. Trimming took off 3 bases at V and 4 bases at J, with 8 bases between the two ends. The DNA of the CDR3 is TGCGCCAGCAGCCACAGTAGGGCAGATACGCAGTATTTT. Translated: CASSHSRADTQYF.